This TCR beta chain was profiled in a study of blood T cell repertoires in COVID-19. The CDR3 runs 17 residues. The germline CDR1 and CDR2 sequences are LGHNA and YNFKEQ. V lost 1 base to trimming and J lost 5 bases; unmatched junction nucleotides: 11. Clones were read by immunoSEQ multiplex PCR, and TCRdb kept only the in-frame ones, dropping some. The sample includes 150,000 to 200,000 clones, around 81% of them seen just once. This chain connects TRBV4-2 to TRBJ2-4; 7 nucleotides agree with TRBD1. Sequenced: peripheral blood. The source is a man aged 55 to 70 with active or convalescent COVID-19. The CDR3 DNA follows: TGTGCCAGCAGCCAAGGGCAAATATTGGGACAGCAAAACATTCAGTACTTC. This encodes CASSQGQILGQQNIQYF.